The 6 T cell receptor beta chains in this list originate from one sample, sequenced in a study of T cells in Graves' hyperthyroidism and ophthalmopathy. TCR beta CDR3 region amplification was performed from RNA transcripts. A first-round RT-PCR of the TCR CDR3 used the HTBI primer set. Each CDR3 protein gets one entry after TCRdb re-called the multiplex PCR reads with MiXCR. The table includes about 370,000 distinct CDR3 sequences, 15% detected once. The sequencing sample was made of blood. The receptors here all came from a woman aged 55-69 years with Graves' ophthalmopathy.

In its sample, this clonotype was seen many times. V usage is TRBV4-2 and J usage is TRBJ1-1, with a weak D call TRBD1 (5 bases). The germline V gene encodes CDR1 LGHNA and CDR2 YNFKEQ. Deletions cut 1 base from V and 0 bases from J, with 9 bases between. CDR3 length equals 15 residues. The CDR3 protein is CASSQAGTLNTEAFF. In DNA, the CDR3 is TGTGCCAGCAGCCAAGCAGGGACCTTGAACACTGAAGCTTTCTTT.

This clonotype was detected a few times. The chain carries TRBV5-1 and TRBJ2-1; maybe TRBD1 (7 bases). The germline gives CDR1 SGHRS, CDR2 YFSETQ. The CDR3 is 17 amino acids. Trimming pared 0 bases from V and 5 bases from J, leaving 18 bases between. The CDR3 reads CASSLARGASNNNEQFF. In DNA form, the CDR3 reads TGCGCCAGCAGCTTGGCCAGGGGGGCCAGCAACAACAATGAGCAGTTCTTC.

This clonotype was counted ten times or more. CDR3 nucleotide sequence: TGCAGTGCTTCAGGGTATGGCTACACCTTC. It translates to CSASGYGYTF. The chain employs TRBV20-1 and TRBJ1-2; maybe TRBD1 (5 bases). Trimming took off 5 bases at V and 5 bases at J, with 6 bases between the two ends. The CDR3 is made up of 10 amino acids. The germline V gene encodes CDR1 DFQATT and CDR2 SNEGSKA (reference sequence).

This clonotype was detected ten times or more. The gene calls are TRBV10-3 and TRBJ2-1; TRBD2 might be the D (5 bases). The V and J ends lost 6 bases and 6 bases respectively, with 15 bases between them. CDR3 length equals 14 residues. CDR1 is ENHRY and CDR2 is SYGVKD in the germline V gene. CDR3 residues: CAISDGKTGNEQFF. CDR3 sequence (DNA): TGTGCCATCAGCGACGGGAAAACTGGCAATGAGCAGTTCTTC.

The table lists this clonotype with many counts. The CDR3 reads CASSQVVVRRTGELFF. DNA of the CDR3: TGCGCCAGCAGCCAAGTGGTTGTCCGACGGACCGGGGAGCTGTTTTTT. The J gene is TRBJ2-2, the V gene TRBV4-1; D is unclear. The CDR3 runs to 16 residues. The V gene's germline CDR1 is MGHRA and CDR2 YSYEKL. The V end was cut by 1 base, the J end by 5 bases, with 14 bases between.

This clonotype was detected many times. This chain joins TRBV3-1 and TRBJ2-7; 13 bases agree with TRBD2. V shed 1 base and J 4 bases; nucleotides not matched to a gene: 4. The CDR3 length is 16 residues. Germline values: CDR1 LGHDT, CDR2 YNNKEL (reference sequence). CDR3 DNA sequence: TGTGCCAGCAGCCAAGGACTAGCGGGAGGAGGGTACGAGCAGTACTTC. This codes for CASSQGLAGGGYEQYF.